This TCR beta chain was captured in a study of T cell changes during pregnancy in multiple sclerosis. After removal of 4 bases from V and 10 bases from J, the junction contained 4 bases not matched to a gene. Germline CDR1 reads SGHTA; CDR2 reads FQGNSA. The CDR3 covers 12 residues. Produced via immunoSEQ multiplex PCR; TCRdb's table is partial and in-frame only. This sample yields tens of thousands of clones, of which over 85% are seen a single time; roughly 3.7% belongs to the top ten. The starting material was peripheral blood, obtained after pregnancy. The sequence was collected from a female donor in good health, enrolled as a control in a pregnancy study. This sequence joins TRBV7-2 and TRBJ2-7, with 10 positions matching TRBD2. DNA for the CDR3: TGTGCCAGCAGCTCCACTAGCGGGGTTCAGTACTTC. Protein sequence: CASSSTSGVQYF.